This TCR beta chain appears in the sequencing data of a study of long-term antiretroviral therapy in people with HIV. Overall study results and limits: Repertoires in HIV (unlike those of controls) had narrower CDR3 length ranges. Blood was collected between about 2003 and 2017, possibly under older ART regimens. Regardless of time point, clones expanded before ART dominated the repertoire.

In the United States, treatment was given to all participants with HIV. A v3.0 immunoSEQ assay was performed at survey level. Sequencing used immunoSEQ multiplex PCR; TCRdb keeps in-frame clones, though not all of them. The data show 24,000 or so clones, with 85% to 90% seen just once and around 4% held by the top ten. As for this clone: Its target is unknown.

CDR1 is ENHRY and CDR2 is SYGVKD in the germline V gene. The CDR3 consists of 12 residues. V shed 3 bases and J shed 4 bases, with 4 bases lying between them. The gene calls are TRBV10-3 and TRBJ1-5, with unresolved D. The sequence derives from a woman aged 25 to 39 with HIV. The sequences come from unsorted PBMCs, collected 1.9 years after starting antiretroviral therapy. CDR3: CAISDSNQPQHF. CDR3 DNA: TGTGCCATCAGTGACAGTAATCAGCCCCAGCATTTT.